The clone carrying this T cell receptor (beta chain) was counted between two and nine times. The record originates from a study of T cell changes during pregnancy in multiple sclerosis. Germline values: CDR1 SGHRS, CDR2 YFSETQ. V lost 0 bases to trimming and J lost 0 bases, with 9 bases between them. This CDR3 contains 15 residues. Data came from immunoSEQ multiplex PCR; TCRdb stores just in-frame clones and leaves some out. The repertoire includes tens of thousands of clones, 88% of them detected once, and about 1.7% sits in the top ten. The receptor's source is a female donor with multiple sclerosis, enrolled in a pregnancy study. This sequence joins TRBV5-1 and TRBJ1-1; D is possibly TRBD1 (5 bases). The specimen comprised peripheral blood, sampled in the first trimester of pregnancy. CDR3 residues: CASSLVPGMNTEAFF. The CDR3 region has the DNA TGCGCCAGCAGCTTGGTCCCAGGGATGAACACTGAAGCTTTCTTT.